This entry describes one TCR beta chain. The data derive from a study of blood T cell repertoires in COVID-19. Clones were sequenced by immunoSEQ multiplex PCR, and TCRdb holds only the in-frame ones, with some missing. The sample carries just under 30,000 clones, roughly nine tenths recorded once. Germline CDR1 and CDR2: MNHEY and SVGEGT. Trimming shortened V by 1 base and J by 8 bases, and 6 bases separated the two germline ends. The CDR3 totals 12 residues. This chain links TRBV6-2 or TRBV6-3 with TRBJ2-1; no definite D call. The origin of this receptor is a human donor in a cohort sampled during active COVID-19. The sequencing sample was made of peripheral blood. Here the CDR3 reads CASSYYGYEQFF. The CDR3 coding sequence is TGTGCCAGCAGTTACTATGGCTATGAGCAGTTCTTC.